Below, one T cell receptor (beta chain) is given with its context. V shed 4 bases and J 0 bases; nucleotides not matched to a gene: 7. The CDR3 contains 16 residues. Germline-derived CDR1 and CDR2 are MGHRA and YSYEKL. The sample is drawn from a study of T-cell reconstitution after alpha-beta-depleted transplantation in children. During its preparation, the TCRbeta library received unique molecular identifiers. MiXCR, run by TCRdb on the PCR reads, gives a single entry per CDR3 protein. The data contain 350,000 to 400,000 distinct CDR3 sequences, about a fifth of them singletons. V gene TRBV4-1 combines with J gene TRBJ2-7; TRBD1 aligns across 9 bases. The TCR was taken from a human donor who donated a stem cell graft to a child with acute myeloid leukemia. The sequencing used PBMCs from the stem cell graft donor, collected from the stem cell graft. CDR3 coding DNA: TGCGCCAGCAGCCGACAGGGACAGGGAAGCTCCTACGAGCAGTACTTC. The encoded protein is CASSRQGQGSSYEQYF.